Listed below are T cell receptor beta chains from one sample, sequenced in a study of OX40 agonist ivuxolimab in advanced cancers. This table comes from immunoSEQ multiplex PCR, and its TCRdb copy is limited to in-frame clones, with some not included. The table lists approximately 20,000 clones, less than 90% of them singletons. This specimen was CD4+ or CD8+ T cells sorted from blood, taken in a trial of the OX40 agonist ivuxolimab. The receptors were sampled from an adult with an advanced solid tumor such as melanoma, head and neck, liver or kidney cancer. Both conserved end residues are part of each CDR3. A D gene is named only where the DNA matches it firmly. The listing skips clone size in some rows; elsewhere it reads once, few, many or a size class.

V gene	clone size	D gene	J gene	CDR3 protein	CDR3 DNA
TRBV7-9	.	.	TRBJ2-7	CASSLAGPSYEQYF	TGTGCCAGCAGCTTAGCGGGGCCGTCCTACGAGCAGTACTTC
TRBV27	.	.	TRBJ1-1	CASSLGGNTEAFF	TGTGCCAGCAGTTTAGGGGGAAACACTGAAGCTTTCTTT
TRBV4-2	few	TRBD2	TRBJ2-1	CASSDQRGYNEQFF	TGTGCCAGCAGTGACCAGCGGGGGTACAATGAGCAGTTCTTC
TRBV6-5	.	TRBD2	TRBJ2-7	CASSLAGGFSYEQYF	TGTGCCAGCAGTTTGGCGGGAGGTTTCTCCTACGAGCAGTACTTC
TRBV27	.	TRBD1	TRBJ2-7	CASSRQGYYEQYF	TGTGCCAGCAGCCGACAGGGTTACTACGAGCAGTACTTC
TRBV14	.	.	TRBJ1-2	CASSQEPFSHGYTF	TGTGCCAGCAGCCAAGAGCCCTTTAGCCATGGCTACACCTTC
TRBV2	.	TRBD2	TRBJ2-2	CASTRGGTGELFF	TGTGCCAGCACTCGGGGGGGCACCGGGGAGCTGTTTTTT
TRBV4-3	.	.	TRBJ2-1	CASSQDLGEAQFF	TGCGCCAGCAGCCAAGATTTGGGGGAGGCCCAGTTCTTC
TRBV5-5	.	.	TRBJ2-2	CASSLWGGLTGELFF	TGTGCCAGCAGCTTATGGGGCGGTCTCACCGGGGAGCTGTTTTTT
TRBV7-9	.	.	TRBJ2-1	CASSLGEYQFF	TGTGCCAGCAGCTTAGGAGAGTATCAGTTCTTC
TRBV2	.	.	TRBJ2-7	CASIFRGEQYF	TGTGCCAGCATCTTTCGGGGCGAGCAGTACTTC
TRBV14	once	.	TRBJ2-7	CASSQRDITYEQYF	TGTGCCAGCAGCCAACGGGACATCACCTACGAGCAGTACTTC
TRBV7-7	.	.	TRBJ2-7	CASSFGGNLYEQYF	TGTGCCAGCAGCTTTGGTGGGAACCTCTACGAGCAGTACTTC
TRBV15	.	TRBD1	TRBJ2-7	CATSSPGTGFYEQYF	TGTGCCACCAGCTCCCCCGGGACAGGTTTCTACGAGCAGTACTTC
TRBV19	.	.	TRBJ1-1	CASSPQGGTEAFF	TGTGCCAGTAGTCCACAGGGAGGCACTGAAGCTTTCTTT
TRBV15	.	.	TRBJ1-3	CATSPFSSSGNTIYF	TGTGCCACCAGCCCTTTTTCGAGCTCTGGAAACACCATATATTTT
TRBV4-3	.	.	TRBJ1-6	CASSQDPPVFSYNSPLHF	TGCGCCAGCAGCCAAGACCCCCCAGTTTTCTCCTATAATTCACCCCTCCACTTT
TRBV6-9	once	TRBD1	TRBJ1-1	CASSYWTVPGQGLRTEAFF	TGTGCCAGCAGTTATTGGACTGTCCCGGGACAGGGTTTGAGAACTGAAGCTTTCTTT
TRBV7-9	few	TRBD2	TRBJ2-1	CASSDSLAGNNEQFF	TGTGCCAGCAGCGATTCACTAGCGGGGAACAATGAGCAGTTCTTC
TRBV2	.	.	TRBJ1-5	CASRGVEGEQPQHF	TGTGCCAGCAGAGGTGTGGAGGGGGAACAGCCCCAGCATTTT
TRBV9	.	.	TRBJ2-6	CASSVVSGGANVLTF	TGTGCCAGCAGCGTAGTGAGCGGAGGGGCCAACGTCCTGACTTTC
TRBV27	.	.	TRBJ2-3	CASSLSPYTDTQYF	TGTGCCAGCAGTTTATCTCCATATACAGATACGCAGTATTTT
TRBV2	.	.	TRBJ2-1	CASSALTSYNEQFF	TGTGCCAGCAGTGCCTTGACTAGTTACAATGAGCAGTTCTTC
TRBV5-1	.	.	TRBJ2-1	CASSFRLGGSYNEQFF	TGCGCCAGCAGTTTTCGACTAGGGGGCTCCTACAATGAGCAGTTCTTC
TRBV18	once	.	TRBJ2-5	CASSPPPSGETQYF	TGTGCCAGCTCACCACCGCCTAGTGGTGAGACCCAGTACTTC
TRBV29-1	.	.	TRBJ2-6	CSVIEAQSPSGANVLTF	TGCAGCGTTATAGAGGCACAGTCCCCCTCTGGGGCCAACGTCCTGACTTTC
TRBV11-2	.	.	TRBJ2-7	CASSLDPVGYYEQYF	TGTGCCAGCAGCTTAGATCCTGTAGGGTACTACGAGCAGTACTTC
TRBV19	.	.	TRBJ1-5	CASRQGLQPQHF	TGTGCCAGTAGGCAGGGATTACAGCCCCAGCATTTT
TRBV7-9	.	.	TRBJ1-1	CASSSRFLDTEAFF	TGTGCCAGCAGCAGCAGATTTCTGGACACTGAAGCTTTCTTT
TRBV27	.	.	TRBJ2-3	CASSSPFGTDTQYF	TGTGCCAGCAGTTCCCCGTTTGGCACAGATACGCAGTATTTT
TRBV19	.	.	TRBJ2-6	CASSILHSGANVLTF	TGTGCCAGTAGTATATTGCACTCTGGGGCCAACGTCCTGACTTTC
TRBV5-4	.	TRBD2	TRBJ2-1	CASSSLAGEIEQFF	TGTGCCAGCAGTTCACTAGCGGGAGAGATCGAGCAGTTCTTC
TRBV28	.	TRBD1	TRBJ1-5	CASSLRDRAQPQHF	TGTGCCAGCAGTTTGAGGGACAGAGCTCAGCCCCAGCATTTT
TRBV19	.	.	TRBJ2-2	CASSMRQLTGELFF	TGTGCCAGTAGTATGAGGCAGCTCACCGGGGAGCTGTTTTTT
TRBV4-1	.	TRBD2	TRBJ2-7	CASSHRTSGRIPEQYF	TGCGCCAGCAGCCATAGGACTAGCGGGAGGATCCCCGAGCAGTACTTC
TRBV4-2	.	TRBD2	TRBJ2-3	CASSQATGLADTQYF	TGTGCCAGCAGCCAAGCAACCGGACTAGCAGATACGCAGTATTTT
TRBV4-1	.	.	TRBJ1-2	CASSQEDSGPYGYTF	TGCGCCAGCAGCCAAGAGGACTCGGGACCCTATGGCTACACCTTC
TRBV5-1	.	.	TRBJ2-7	CASSLEAAWDEQYF	TGCGCCAGCAGCTTGGAAGCCGCCTGGGACGAGCAGTACTTC
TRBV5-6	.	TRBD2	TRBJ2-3	CVSSPLRIAGEADTQYF	TGTGTCAGCAGCCCTTTAAGGATAGCGGGAGAGGCAGATACGCAGTATTTT
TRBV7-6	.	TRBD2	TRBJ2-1	CASSLGTSGSYNEQFF	TGTGCCAGCAGCCTCGGGACTAGCGGGAGTTACAATGAGCAGTTCTTC
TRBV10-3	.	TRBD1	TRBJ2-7	CAISEDRGHIIAHYEQYF	TGTGCCATCAGTGAGGACAGGGGGCATATAATAGCCCACTACGAGCAGTACTTC
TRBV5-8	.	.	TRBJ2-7	CASSLGGYEQYF	TGTGCCAGCAGCTTAGGGGGCTACGAGCAGTACTTC
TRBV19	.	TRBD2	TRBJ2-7	CASSLGSGFSYEQYF	TGTGCCAGTAGCCTGGGTAGCGGGTTCTCCTACGAGCAGTACTTC
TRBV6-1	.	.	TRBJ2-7	CATVDSSYEQYF	TGTGCCACCGTTGACAGCTCCTACGAGCAGTACTTC
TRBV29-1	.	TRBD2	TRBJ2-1	CSVFGGSSYNEQFF	TGCAGCGTTTTCGGCGGGAGTTCCTACAATGAGCAGTTCTTC